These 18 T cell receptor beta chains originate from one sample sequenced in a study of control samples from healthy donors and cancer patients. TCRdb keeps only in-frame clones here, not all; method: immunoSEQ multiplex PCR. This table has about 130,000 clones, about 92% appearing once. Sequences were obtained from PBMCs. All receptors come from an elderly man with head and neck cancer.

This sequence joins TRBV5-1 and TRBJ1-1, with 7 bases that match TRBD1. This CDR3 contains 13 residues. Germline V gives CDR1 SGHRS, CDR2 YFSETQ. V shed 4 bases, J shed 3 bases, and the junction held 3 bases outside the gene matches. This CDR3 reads CASSGGQHTEAFF. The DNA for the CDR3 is TGCGCCAGCAGCGGGGGACAGCACACTGAAGCTTTCTTT.

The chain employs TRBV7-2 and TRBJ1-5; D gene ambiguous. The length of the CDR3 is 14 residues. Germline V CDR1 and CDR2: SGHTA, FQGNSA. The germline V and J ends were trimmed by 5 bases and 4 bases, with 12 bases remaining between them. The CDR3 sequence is CASSARAGNQPQHF. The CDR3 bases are TGTGCCAGCAGCGCAAGGGCGGGGAATCAGCCCCAGCATTTT.

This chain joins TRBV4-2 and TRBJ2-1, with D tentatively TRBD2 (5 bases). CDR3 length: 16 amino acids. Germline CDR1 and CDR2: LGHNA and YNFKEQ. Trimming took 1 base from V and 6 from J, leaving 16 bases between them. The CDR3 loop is CASSQAGGPFVNEQFF. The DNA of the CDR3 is TGTGCCAGCAGCCAAGCCGGCGGGCCCTTCGTCAATGAGCAGTTCTTC.

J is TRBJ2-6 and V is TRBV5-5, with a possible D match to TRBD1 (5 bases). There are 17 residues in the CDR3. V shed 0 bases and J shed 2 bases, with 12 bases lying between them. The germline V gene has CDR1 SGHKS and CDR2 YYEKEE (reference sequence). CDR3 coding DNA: TGTGCCAGCAGCTTGGGGTCAGGGTGGACTGGGGCCAACGTCCTGACTTTC. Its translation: CASSLGSGWTGANVLTF.

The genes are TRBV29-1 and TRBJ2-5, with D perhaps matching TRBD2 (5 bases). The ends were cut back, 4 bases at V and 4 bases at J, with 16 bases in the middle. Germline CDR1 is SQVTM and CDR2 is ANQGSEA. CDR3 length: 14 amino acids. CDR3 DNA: TGCAGCGTTGCAGCGGCAGGTCTAGGAGAGACCCAGTACTTC. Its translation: CSVAAAGLGETQYF. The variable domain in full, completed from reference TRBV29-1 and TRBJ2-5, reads SAVISQKPSRDICQRGTSLTIQCQVDSQVTMMFWYRQQPGQSLTLIATANQGSEATYESGFVIDKFPISRPNLTFSTLTVSNMSPEDSSIYLCSVAAAGLGETQYFGPGTRLLVL.

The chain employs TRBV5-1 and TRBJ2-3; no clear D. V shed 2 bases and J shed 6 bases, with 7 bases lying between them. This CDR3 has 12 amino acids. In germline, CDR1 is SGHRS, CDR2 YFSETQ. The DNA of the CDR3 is TGCGCCAGCAGCTTTGTTAAGGATACGCAGTATTTT. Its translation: CASSFVKDTQYF.

This CDR3 is CASSPGRGAGETQYF. The CDR3 DNA reads TGTGCCAGCTCACCGGGGAGAGGGGCTGGAGAGACCCAGTACTTC. The chain has TRBV18 and TRBJ2-5; either TRBD1 or TRBD2 may fit D (5 bases each). This CDR3 comprises 15 residues. The germline CDR1 and CDR2 sequences are KGHSH and LQKENI. The V end was cut by 3 bases, the J end by 4 bases, with 15 bases between.

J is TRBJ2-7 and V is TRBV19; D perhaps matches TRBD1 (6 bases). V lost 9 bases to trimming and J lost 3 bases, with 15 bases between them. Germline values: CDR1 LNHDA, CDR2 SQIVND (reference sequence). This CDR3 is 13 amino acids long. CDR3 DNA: TGTGCCAGCTCGCCCGGGACAAACTACGAGCAGTACTTC. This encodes CASSPGTNYEQYF.

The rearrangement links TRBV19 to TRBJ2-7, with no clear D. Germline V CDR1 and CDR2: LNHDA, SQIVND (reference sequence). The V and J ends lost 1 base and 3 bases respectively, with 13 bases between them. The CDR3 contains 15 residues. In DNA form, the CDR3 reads TGTGCCAGTAGTATAGTATCCGCGCCGCTCTACGAGCAGTACTTC. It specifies CASSIVSAPLYEQYF.

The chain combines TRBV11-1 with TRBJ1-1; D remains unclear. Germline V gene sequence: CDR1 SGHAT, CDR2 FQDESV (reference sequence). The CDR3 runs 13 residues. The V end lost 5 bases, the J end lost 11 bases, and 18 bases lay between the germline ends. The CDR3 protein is CASSLGKAGSAFF. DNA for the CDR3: TGTGCCAGCAGCCTGGGGAAGGCGGGTTCGGCTTTCTTT.

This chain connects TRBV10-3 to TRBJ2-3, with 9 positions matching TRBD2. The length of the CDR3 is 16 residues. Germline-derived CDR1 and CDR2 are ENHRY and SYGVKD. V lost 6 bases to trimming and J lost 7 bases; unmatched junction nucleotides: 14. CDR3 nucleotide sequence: TGTGCCATCAGAGAGGCGGCTAGCGGGGAGCTTCATACGCAGTATTTT. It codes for CAIREAASGELHTQYF.

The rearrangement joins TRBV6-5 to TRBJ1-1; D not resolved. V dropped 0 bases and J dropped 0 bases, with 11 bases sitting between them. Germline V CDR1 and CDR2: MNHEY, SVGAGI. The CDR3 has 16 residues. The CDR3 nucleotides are TGTGCCAGCAGTTACTCGCGGAGACTCATGAACACTGAAGCTTTCTTT. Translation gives CASSYSRRLMNTEAFF.

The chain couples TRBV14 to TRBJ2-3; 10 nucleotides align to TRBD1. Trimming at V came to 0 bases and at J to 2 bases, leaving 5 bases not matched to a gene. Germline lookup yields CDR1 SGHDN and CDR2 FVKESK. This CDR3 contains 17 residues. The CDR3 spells CASSQDYGTGVTDTQYF. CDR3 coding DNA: TGTGCCAGCAGCCAAGATTACGGGACAGGGGTCACAGATACGCAGTATTTT.

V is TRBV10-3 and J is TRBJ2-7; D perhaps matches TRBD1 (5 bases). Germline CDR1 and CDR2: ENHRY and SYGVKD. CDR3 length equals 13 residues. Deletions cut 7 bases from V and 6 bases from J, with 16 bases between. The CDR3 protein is CAITKQWGSEQYF. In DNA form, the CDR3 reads TGTGCCATCACCAAGCAGTGGGGCAGCGAGCAGTACTTC.

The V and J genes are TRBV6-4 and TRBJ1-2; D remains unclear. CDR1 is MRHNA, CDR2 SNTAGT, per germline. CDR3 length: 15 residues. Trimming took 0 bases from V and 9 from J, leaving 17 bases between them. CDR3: CASSDSSRTPGSYTF. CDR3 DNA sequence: TGTGCCAGCAGTGACTCGAGTCGGACCCCTGGGAGCTACACCTTC.

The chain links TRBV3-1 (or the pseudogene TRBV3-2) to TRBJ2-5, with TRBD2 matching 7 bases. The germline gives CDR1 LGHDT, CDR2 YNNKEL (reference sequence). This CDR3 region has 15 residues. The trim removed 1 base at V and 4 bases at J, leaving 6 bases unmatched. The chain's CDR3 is CASSQGPGTTETQYF. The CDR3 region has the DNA TGTGCCAGCAGCCAAGGGCCCGGGACTACAGAGACCCAGTACTTC.

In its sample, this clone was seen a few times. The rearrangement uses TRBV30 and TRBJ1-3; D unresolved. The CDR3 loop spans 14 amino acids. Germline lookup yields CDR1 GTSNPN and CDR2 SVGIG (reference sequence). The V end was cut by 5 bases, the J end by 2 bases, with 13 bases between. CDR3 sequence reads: CAWGFVQAGNTIYF. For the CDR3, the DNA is TGTGCCTGGGGGTTCGTTCAGGCTGGAAACACCATATATTTT.

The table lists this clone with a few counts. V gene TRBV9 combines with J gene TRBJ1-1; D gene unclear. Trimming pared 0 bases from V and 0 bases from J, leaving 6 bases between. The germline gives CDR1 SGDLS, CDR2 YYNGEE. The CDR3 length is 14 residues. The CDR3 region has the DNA TGTGCCAGCAGCGTAGGCCTCCTGAACACTGAAGCTTTCTTT. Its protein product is CASSVGLLNTEAFF.